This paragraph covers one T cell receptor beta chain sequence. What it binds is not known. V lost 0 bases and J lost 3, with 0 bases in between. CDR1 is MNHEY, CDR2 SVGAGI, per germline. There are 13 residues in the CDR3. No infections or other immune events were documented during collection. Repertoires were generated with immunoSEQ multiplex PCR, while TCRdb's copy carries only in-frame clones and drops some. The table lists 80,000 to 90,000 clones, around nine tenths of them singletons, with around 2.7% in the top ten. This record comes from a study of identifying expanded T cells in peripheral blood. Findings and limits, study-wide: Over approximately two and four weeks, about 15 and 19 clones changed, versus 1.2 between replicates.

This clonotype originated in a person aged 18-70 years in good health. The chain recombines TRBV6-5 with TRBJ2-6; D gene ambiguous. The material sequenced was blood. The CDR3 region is CASSYSGANVLTF. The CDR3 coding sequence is TGTGCCAGCAGTTACTCTGGGGCCAACGTCCTGACTTTC.